These 21 T cell receptor beta chains came from one sample sequenced in a study of T cells after yellow fever vaccination. TCRdb re-derived calls from the 5' RACE reads in MiXCR, one entry per CDR3 protein. The sample contains approximately 510,000 distinct CDR3 sequences, less than 25% of which appear only once. This material consisted of PBMCs, taken 21 days after the first yellow fever vaccination. These receptor sequences come from a man between 18 and 29 years old who received the YFV17D yellow fever vaccine.

This chain connects TRBV9 to TRBJ1-2, with unresolved D. V was cut by 0 bases and J by 3 bases, with 12 bases left in between. Germline V gene data show CDR1 as SGDLS and CDR2 as YYNGEE. This CDR3 contains 15 residues. In nucleotides, the CDR3 is TGTGCCAGCAGCGTAGGAGGAGGGCAGGACTATGGCTACACCTTC. It specifies CASSVGGGQDYGYTF.

This clonotype occurred a few times. This chain uses TRBV5-1 with TRBJ2-2; TRBD1 agrees at 8 bases. V shed 3 bases, J shed 5 bases, and the junction held 6 bases outside the gene matches. The germline gives CDR1 SGHRS, CDR2 YFSETQ. The CDR3 has 15 residues. The CDR3 coding sequence is TGCGCCAGCAGCTCCCGGGACAGGAAGACCGGGGAGCTGTTTTTT. Translation: CASSSRDRKTGELFF.

V and J are TRBV4-3 and TRBJ2-1; D may be TRBD2 (7 bases). The CDR3 has 14 amino acids. The V and J ends lost 2 bases and 8 bases respectively, with 13 bases between them. Germline values: CDR1 LGHNA, CDR2 YSLEER. The CDR3 loop reads CASSQLGGGYEQFF. DNA for the CDR3: TGCGCCAGCAGCCAATTAGGCGGGGGCTATGAGCAGTTCTTC.

This clonotype was counted at least ten times. The chain links TRBV4-2 to TRBJ2-1; D possibly corresponds to TRBD2 (5 bases). V gave up 3 bases and J gave up 3 bases, with 18 bases separating them. The CDR3 covers 17 residues. Looked up from germline, CDR1 is LGHNA and CDR2 is YNFKEQ. CDR3 in amino acids: CASSQRAVPEGYNEQFF. Written as DNA, the CDR3 is TGTGCCAGCAGCCAGCGCGCGGTCCCCGAGGGCTACAATGAGCAGTTCTTC.

This sequence joins TRBV19 and TRBJ2-2, with 8 bases matching TRBD2. Germline V CDR1 and CDR2: LNHDA, SQIVND (reference sequence). V lost 3 bases and J lost 6; bases outside the gene matches: 6. The CDR3 has 15 amino acids. The CDR3 DNA is TGTGCCAGTAGTATTAGCGCGGGGGGACCCGGGGAGCTGTTTTTT. Translating it yields CASSISAGGPGELFF. The variable domain in full, completed from reference TRBV19 and TRBJ2-2, reads DGGITQSPKYLFRKEGQNVTLSCEQNLNHDAMYWYRQDPGQGLRLIYYSQIVNDFQKGDIAEGYSVSREKKESFPLTVTSAQKNPTAFYLCASSISAGGPGELFFGEGSRLTVL.

This chain connects TRBV2 to TRBJ2-3; perhaps TRBD2 as D (5 bases). The CDR3 totals 14 residues. Germline CDR1 SNHLY, CDR2 FYNNEI. Trimming stripped 10 bases from V and 0 bases from J, with 14 bases between. The CDR3 spells CAKEAVPSTDTQYF. CDR3 sequence (DNA): TGTGCCAAAGAAGCGGTGCCTAGCACAGATACGCAGTATTTT. Full variable domain (outside the CDR3, taken from reference TRBV2 and TRBJ2-3): EPEVTQTPSHQVTQMGQEVILRCVPISNHLYFYWYRQILGQKVEFLVSFYNNEISEKSEIFDDQFSVERPDGSNFTLKIRSTKLEDSAMYFCAKEAVPSTDTQYFGPGTRLTVL.

This clonotype was picked up a small number of times. The V gene is TRBV29-1, the J gene TRBJ1-1; maybe TRBD1 (5 bases). This CDR3 is 12 amino acids long. V was clipped by 7 bases and J by 0 bases, with 9 bases between them. CDR1 is SQVTM, CDR2 ANQGSEA, per germline. CDR3 nucleotides: TGCAGCGGCGGACATATGAACACTGAAGCTTTCTTT. This encodes CSGGHMNTEAFF.

The rearrangement joins TRBV7-9 to TRBJ1-3, with D uncertain. Germline values: CDR1 SEHNR, CDR2 FQNEAQ (reference sequence). This CDR3 contains 14 residues. V was shortened by 6 bases and J by 0 bases, with 9 bases between the two germline ends. This chain's CDR3 is CASSKPSSGNTIYF. Written as DNA, the CDR3 is TGTGCCAGCAGTAAACCCAGCTCTGGAAACACCATATATTTT.

The chain joins TRBV19 to TRBJ1-5, with 7 positions matching TRBD1. V lost 5 bases, J lost 7 bases, and 8 bases stayed unmatched. There are 14 residues in the CDR3. CDR1 is LNHDA, CDR2 SQIVND, per germline (reference sequence). The CDR3, as DNA: TGTGCCAGTAGTGTCACAGGGGTCGAACAGCCCCAGCATTTT. Translated, it gives CASSVTGVEQPQHF.

This clonotype showed up just a few times. The rearrangement uses TRBV7-3 and TRBJ1-3, with 7 bases aligning to TRBD1. J was trimmed by 0 bases and V by 2 bases; bases with no gene match: 4. In germline, CDR1 is SGHTA, CDR2 FQGTGA. The CDR3 has 16 residues. The chain's CDR3 is CASSLGTETSGNTIYF. The CDR3 DNA reads as TGTGCCAGCAGCTTAGGGACAGAGACCTCTGGAAACACCATATATTTT.

CDR3 amino acids: CASSLARGGNIQYF. DNA for the CDR3: TGTGCCAGCAGCTTAGCGCGGGGCGGAAACATTCAGTACTTC. The V and J genes are TRBV7-2 and TRBJ2-4; D possibly corresponds to TRBD2 (6 bases). The germline V gene has CDR1 SGHTA and CDR2 FQGNSA. The CDR3 is made up of 14 amino acids. Trimming left V 0 bases short and J 6 bases short, with 9 bases between. The full variable domain, in which reference TRBV7-2 and TRBJ2-4 provide the parts outside the CDR3, is GAGVSQSPSNKVTEKGKDVELRCDPISGHTALYWYRQSLGQGLEFLIYFQGNSAPDKSGLPSDRFSAERTGGSVSTLTIQRTQQEDSAVYLCASSLARGGNIQYFGAGTRLSVL.

This clonotype has a handful of counts. This rearrangement joins TRBV18 to TRBJ1-6, with TRBD1 identical over 10 bases. Germline V lookup: CDR1 KGHSH, CDR2 LQKENI. The CDR3 sequence is 14 residues long. The trim removed 5 bases at V and 8 bases at J, leaving 3 bases unmatched. The CDR3 DNA reads TGTGCCAGCTCAGCGACAGGGGGCGATTCACCCCTCCACTTT. Encoded protein: CASSATGGDSPLHF.

This clonotype was seen only a few times. The chain couples TRBV5-1 to TRBJ2-1; 9 nucleotides align to TRBD2. The CDR3 has 15 residues. Germline V gene data show CDR1 as SGHRS and CDR2 as YFSETQ. Losses at the gene ends were 1 base for V and 4 bases for J; bases not matched to a gene: 3. The CDR3 is CASSLKAGGYNEQFF. DNA for the CDR3: TGCGCCAGCAGCTTGAAAGCGGGGGGATACAATGAGCAGTTCTTC.

Only one count was recorded for this clonotype. The junction shows a germline mismatch at one end, possibly a read error. This chain joins TRBV7-7 and TRBJ2-3; D possibly corresponds to TRBD2 (6 bases). Germline V gene data show CDR1 as SSHAT and CDR2 as FNYEAQ (reference sequence). This CDR3 is 14 amino acids long. The CDR3 protein is CASSSATSKDTQYF. For the CDR3, the DNA is TGTGCTAGCAGCTCGGCCACTAGCAAAGATACGCAGTATTTT.

This clonotype was picked up a small number of times. The rearrangement uses TRBV9 and TRBJ2-2; maybe TRBD1 (5 bases). The CDR3 spans 14 residues. Germline V gives CDR1 SGDLS, CDR2 YYNGEE. V was trimmed by 2 bases and J by 5 bases, leaving 10 bases between them. The CDR3 protein is CASSVREWTGELFF. The CDR3 nucleotides are TGTGCCAGCAGCGTCAGGGAATGGACCGGGGAGCTGTTTTTT.

This clonotype was seen a few times. This chain joins TRBV20-1 and TRBJ2-7; 8 nucleotides line up with TRBD2. CDR1 is DFQATT, CDR2 SNEGSKA, per germline (reference sequence). V trimming: 3 bases; J trimming: 2 bases; junction bases outside the gene matches: 6. CDR3 size: 14 residues. CDR3 protein: CSASPGTRPYEQYV. CDR3 nucleotides: TGCAGTGCTAGTCCAGGGACTAGACCCTACGAGCAGTACGTC.

This clonotype was counted a few times. The chain combines TRBV12-3 or TRBV12-4 with TRBJ1-4; no reliable D call. CDR3 size: 14 residues. The V end was cut by 5 bases, the J end by 7 bases, with 14 bases between. In DNA form, the CDR3 reads TGTGCCAGCAGTCCGGGCCCAGCGGGTGAAAAACTGTTTTTT. Its protein product is CASSPGPAGEKLFF.

The sample holds a few counts of this clonotype. The chain couples TRBV29-1 to TRBJ2-5; D may be TRBD2 (6 bases). Trimming cost V 3 bases and J 5 bases, with 16 bases left between them. The CDR3 is 14 amino acids. Germline values: CDR1 SQVTM, CDR2 ANQGSEA. CDR3 nucleotide sequence: TGCAGCGTTGACGGTTATAGCGGCACGGAGACCCAGTACTTC. This encodes CSVDGYSGTETQYF.

This clonotype has at least ten counts. This chain uses TRBV5-1 with TRBJ2-1; D may match TRBD1 or TRBD2 (5 bases each). Per the germline V gene, CDR1 is SGHRS and CDR2 is YFSETQ. The CDR3 sequence is 15 residues long. The ends were cut back, 2 bases at V and 2 bases at J, with 11 bases in the middle. In DNA form, the CDR3 reads TGCGCCAGCAGCTTAACAGTGGGGGCCTACAATGAGCAGTTCTTC. Encoded protein: CASSLTVGAYNEQFF.

J is TRBJ2-1 and V is TRBV6-5, with 7 bases identical to TRBD2. V lost 2 bases to trimming and J lost 6 bases; unmatched junction nucleotides: 10. The CDR3 covers 16 residues. Germline loops: CDR1 MNHEY, CDR2 SVGAGI. CDR3 loop: CASSYEAGVFGNEQFF. CDR3 DNA: TGTGCCAGCAGTTACGAGGCGGGGGTATTTGGCAATGAGCAGTTCTTC.

This clonotype was counted at least ten times. The chain couples TRBV4-3 to TRBJ1-4, with TRBD1 matching over 9 bases. Trimming at V came to 1 base and at J to 5 bases, leaving 5 bases not matched to a gene. Germline values: CDR1 LGHNA, CDR2 YSLEER. The CDR3 sequence is 16 residues long. The CDR3 DNA is TGCGCCAGCAGCCAAGCCCCCGGGACAGGGAATGAAAAACTGTTTTTT. Translating it yields CASSQAPGTGNEKLFF.